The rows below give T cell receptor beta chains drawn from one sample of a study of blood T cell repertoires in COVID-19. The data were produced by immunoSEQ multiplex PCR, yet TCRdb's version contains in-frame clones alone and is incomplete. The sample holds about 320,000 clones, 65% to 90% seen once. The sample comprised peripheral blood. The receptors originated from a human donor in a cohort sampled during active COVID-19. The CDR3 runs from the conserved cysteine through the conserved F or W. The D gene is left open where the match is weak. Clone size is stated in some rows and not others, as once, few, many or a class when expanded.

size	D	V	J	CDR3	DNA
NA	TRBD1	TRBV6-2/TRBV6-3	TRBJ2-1	CASSDRGEQFF	TGTGCCAGCAGCGACAGGGGAGAGCAGTTCTTC
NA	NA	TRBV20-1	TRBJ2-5	CSALRGETQYF	TGCAGTGCCCTCCGGGGAGAGACCCAGTACTTC
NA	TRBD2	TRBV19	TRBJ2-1	CASSLNILRRTSGGVNNEQFF	TGTGCCAGTAGTCTAAACATCCTACGACGGACTAGCGGGGGGGTAAACAATGAGCAGTTCTTC
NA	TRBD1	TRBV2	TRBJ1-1	CASSSIERQGPEAFF	TGTGCCAGCAGTTCAATTGAGCGACAGGGCCCTGAAGCTTTCTTT
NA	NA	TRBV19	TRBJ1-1	CASSIKGADTEAFF	TGTGCCAGTAGTATAAAAGGGGCGGACACTGAAGCTTTCTTT
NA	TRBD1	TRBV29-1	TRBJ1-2	CSVERVGQDGYTF	TGCAGCGTTGAAAGGGTTGGACAGGATGGCTACACCTTC
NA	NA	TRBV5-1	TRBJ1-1	CASSLDREDTEAFF	TGCGCCAGCAGCTTGGACAGGGAAGACACTGAAGCTTTCTTT
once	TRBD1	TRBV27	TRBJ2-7	CATETTTGQGYEQYF	TGTGCCACCGAGACGACCACGGGACAGGGCTACGAGCAGTACTTC
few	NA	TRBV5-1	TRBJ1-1	CASRPGQGKAFF	TGCGCCAGCAGACCCGGGCAGGGGAAAGCTTTCTTT
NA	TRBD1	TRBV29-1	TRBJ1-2	CSVERGTGGIYGYTF	TGCAGCGTTGAGAGGGGAACAGGGGGAATTTATGGCTACACCTTC
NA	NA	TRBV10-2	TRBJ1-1	CASSEAGRYNTEAFF	TGCGCCAGCAGTGAGGCAGGGAGGTATAACACTGAAGCTTTCTTT
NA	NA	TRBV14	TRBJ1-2	CASSQDNTYGYTF	TGTGCCAGCAGCCAAGATAACACCTATGGCTACACCTTC
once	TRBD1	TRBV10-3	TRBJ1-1	CAITSQGMPEAFF	TGTGCCATCACATCACAGGGGATGCCTGAAGCTTTCTTT
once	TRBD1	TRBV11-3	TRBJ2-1	CASSPRKSGGGYNEQFF	TGTGCCAGCAGCCCAAGGAAATCAGGGGGCGGGTACAATGAGCAGTTCTTC
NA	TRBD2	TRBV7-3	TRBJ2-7	CASSLERGPSYEQYF	TGTGCCAGCAGCTTAGAGCGGGGGCCATCCTACGAGCAGTACTTC
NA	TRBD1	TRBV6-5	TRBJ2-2	CASRSTGGAGELFF	TGTGCCAGCAGGTCGACAGGGGGCGCCGGGGAGCTGTTTTTT
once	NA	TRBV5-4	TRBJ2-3	CASSFGSGFWVTQYF	TGTGCCAGCAGCTTTGGCTCGGGGTTTTGGGTTACGCAGTATTTT
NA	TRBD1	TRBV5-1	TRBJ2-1	CASAGQGLNEQFF	TGCGCCAGTGCGGGACAGGGGTTGAATGAGCAGTTCTTC
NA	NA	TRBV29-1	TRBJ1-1	CSVKRGNTEAFF	TGCAGCGTGAAACGGGGGAACACTGAAGCTTTCTTT
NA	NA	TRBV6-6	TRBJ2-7	CASSPPDRLPLEQYF	TGTGCCAGCAGTCCCCCCGACAGGCTCCCACTGGAGCAGTACTTC
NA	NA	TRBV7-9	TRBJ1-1	CASSFAVKEAFF	TGTGCCAGCAGCTTTGCAGTAAAGGAAGCTTTCTTT
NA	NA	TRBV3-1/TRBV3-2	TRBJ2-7	CASSPTPSSIYEQYF	TGTGCCAGCAGCCCGACACCTTCCTCTATTTACGAGCAGTACTTC
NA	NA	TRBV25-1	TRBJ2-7	CASSEKRGGHEQYF	TGTGCCAGCAGTGAAAAACGCGGGGGCCACGAGCAGTACTTC
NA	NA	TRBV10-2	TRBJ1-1	CASSDRVSTEAFF	TGCGCCAGCAGTGATCGGGTTAGCACTGAAGCTTTCTTT
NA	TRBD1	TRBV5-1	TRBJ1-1	CASSLNRGPVEAFF	TGCGCCAGCAGCTTAAACAGGGGGCCGGTTGAAGCTTTCTTT
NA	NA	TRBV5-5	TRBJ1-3	CASSLGQLSGNTIYF	TGTGCCAGCAGCTTGGGACAGCTCTCTGGAAACACCATATATTTT
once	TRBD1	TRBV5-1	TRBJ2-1	CASSPGTGGHNEQFF	TGCGCCAGCAGCCCCGGGACAGGGGGCCACAATGAGCAGTTCTTC
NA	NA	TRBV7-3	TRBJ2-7	CASSSGQTYEQYF	TGTGCCAGCAGCAGCGGACAGACTTACGAGCAGTACTTC
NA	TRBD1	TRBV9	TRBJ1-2	CASSGRDRVRRRDYGYTF	TGTGCCAGCAGCGGCCGGGACAGGGTTAGGCGAAGAGACTATGGCTACACCTTC
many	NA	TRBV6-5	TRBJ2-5	CASRGARETQYF	TGTGCCAGCAGGGGGGCGAGGGAGACCCAGTACTTC
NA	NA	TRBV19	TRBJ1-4	CASSIVNREEKLFF	TGTGCCAGTAGTATAGTAAACAGGGAAGAAAAACTGTTTTTT
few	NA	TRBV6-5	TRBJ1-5	CASSHNSGNQPQHF	TGTGCCAGCAGTCATAATTCAGGCAATCAGCCCCAGCATTTT
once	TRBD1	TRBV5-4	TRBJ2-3	CASSDGQGSDTQYF	TGTGCCAGCAGCGACGGACAGGGATCAGATACGCAGTATTTT
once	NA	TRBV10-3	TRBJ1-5	CAIGQSNQPQHF	TGTGCCATAGGACAGAGCAATCAGCCCCAGCATTTT
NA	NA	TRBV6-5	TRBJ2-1	CASTALDTYNEQFF	TGTGCCAGCACCGCCCTGGACACTTACAATGAGCAGTTCTTC
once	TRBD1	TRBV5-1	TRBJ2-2	CASSSRGQGTTGELFF	TGCGCCAGCAGCTCGCGGGGACAGGGCACCACCGGGGAGCTGTTTTTT
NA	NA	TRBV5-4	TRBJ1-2	CASSLNRTNYGYTF	TGTGCCAGCAGCTTGAACAGGACAAACTATGGCTACACCTTC